Sequencing of this TCR beta chain was carried out in a study of shared clonotypes between healthy human individuals. Study-level information: Donors, aged 18 to 49, were a couple of women and a few men.

Deep was the level at which the assay was run. Clones were sequenced by immunoSEQ multiplex PCR, and TCRdb holds only the in-frame ones, with some missing. This table holds millions of clones, 85% to 95% found once. CDR3 size: 15 residues. CDR1 is SGHDN, CDR2 FVKESK, per germline. Trimming stripped 1 base from V and 4 bases from J, with 13 bases between. Naive CD8 cells, CD45RO-negative and positively selected for CCR7, excluded terminally differentiated effector memory CD45RA+ cells. This clone was seen only once. V and J are TRBV14 and TRBJ1-2; weak D call: TRBD1 (6 bases). The source material was naive CD8+ T cells from PBMCs. The source of this sequence is a man between 18 and 35 years old in good health. Some clones in this sample may be carry-over from other donors' samples. The CDR3 coding sequence is TGTGCCAGCAGCCAAGTCAACAGGGTTGGCTATGGCTACACCTTC. Translated: CASSQVNRVGYGYTF.